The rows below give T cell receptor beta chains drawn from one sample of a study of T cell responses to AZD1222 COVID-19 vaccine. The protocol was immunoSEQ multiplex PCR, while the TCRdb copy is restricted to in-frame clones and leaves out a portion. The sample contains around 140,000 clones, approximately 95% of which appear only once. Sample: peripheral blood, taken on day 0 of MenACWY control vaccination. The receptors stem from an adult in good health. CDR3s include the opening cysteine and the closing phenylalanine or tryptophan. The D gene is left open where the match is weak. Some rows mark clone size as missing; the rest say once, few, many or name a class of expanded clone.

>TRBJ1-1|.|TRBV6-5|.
TGTGCCAGCACGGGCCAACTCACTGAAGCTTTCTTT
CASTGQLTEAFF
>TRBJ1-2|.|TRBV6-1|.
TGTGCCAGCAGTGAGCAGAGCCGCCCCGGGTGGGACTATGGCTACACCTTC
CASSEQSRPGWDYGYTF
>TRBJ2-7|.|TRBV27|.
TGTGCCAGCAGCCGGGACTCAGGATACGAGCAGTACTTC
CASSRDSGYEQYF
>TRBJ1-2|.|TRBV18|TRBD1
TGTGCCAGCTCGTCGCCGTGGCTGGGACAGACCTATGGCTACACCTTC
CASSSPWLGQTYGYTF
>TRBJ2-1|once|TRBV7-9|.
TGTGCCAGCAGCTTAAGCACCGTGAGCCACAATGAGCAGTTCTTC
CASSLSTVSHNEQFF
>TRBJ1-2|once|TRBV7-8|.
TGTGCCAGCAGCCCGGTGGTTCCCCGGGACTATGGCTACACCTTC
CASSPVVPRDYGYTF
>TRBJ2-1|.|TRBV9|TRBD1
TGTGCCAGCAGCGTAGGGCACAGGGGGGACAATGAGCAGTTCTTC
CASSVGHRGDNEQFF
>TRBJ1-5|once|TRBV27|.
TGTGCCAGCAGTTTGAGTGGAGGCTGGGATCAGCCCCAGCATTTT
CASSLSGGWDQPQHF
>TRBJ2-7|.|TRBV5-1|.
TGCGCCAGCAGCTTGGGACAGGAGAACTTCTACGAGCAGTACTTC
CASSLGQENFYEQYF
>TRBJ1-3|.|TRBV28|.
TGTGCCAGCAGTTTAGGTATCACCATATATTTT
CASSLGITIYF
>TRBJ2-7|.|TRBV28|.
TGTGCCAGCAGTTTAGTGGGAATCTACGAGCAGTACTTC
CASSLVGIYEQYF
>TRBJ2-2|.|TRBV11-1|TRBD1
TGTGCCAGCAGACCAGACAGGGTTGAGGGGGAGCTGTTTTTT
CASRPDRVEGELFF
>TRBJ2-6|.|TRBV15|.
TGTGCCACCAGCAGAGTATACACGGGGTGGGGGGCCAACGTCCTGACTTTC
CATSRVYTGWGANVLTF
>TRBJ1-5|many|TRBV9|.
TGTGCCAGCAGCGTAGGTCCGGCTCAGCCCCAGCATTTT
CASSVGPAQPQHF
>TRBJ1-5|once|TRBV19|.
TGTGCCAGTAGTATAACCCCTTATAGCAATCAGCCCCAGCATTTT
CASSITPYSNQPQHF
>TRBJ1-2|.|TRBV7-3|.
TGTGCCAGCAGCCACCCCCCGACAGATCCGGTCGACACCTTC
CASSHPPTDPVDTF
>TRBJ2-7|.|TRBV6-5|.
TGTGCCAGCAGTTACTCGAGTAGGACGTCCTACGAGCAGTACTTC
CASSYSSRTSYEQYF
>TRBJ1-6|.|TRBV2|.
TGTGCCAGCAGAGAGAGGGAGGATTCACCCCTCCACTTT
CASREREDSPLHF
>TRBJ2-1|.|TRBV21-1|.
TGTGCCAGCAGCAAAAAAAGCGGGGGTAGCGGGGGTGGTAATGAGCAGTTCTTC
CASSKKSGGSGGGNEQFF
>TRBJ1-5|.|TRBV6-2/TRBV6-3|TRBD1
TGTGCCAGCAGCTTACAGGGGGTAGGCAATCAGCCCCAGCATTTT
CASSLQGVGNQPQHF
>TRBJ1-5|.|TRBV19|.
TGTGCCAGTAGTATAGGAAGGGACGCAGCCAAGGAGCAGCCCCAGCATTTT
CASSIGRDAAKEQPQHF
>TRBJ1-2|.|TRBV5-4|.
TGTGCCAGCAGCCCGGAGCCGTCTAACTATGGCTACACCTTC
CASSPEPSNYGYTF
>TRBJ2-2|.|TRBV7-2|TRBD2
TGTGCCAGCACCGAGCGGGGGTCGGGGGAGCTGTTTTTT
CASTERGSGELFF
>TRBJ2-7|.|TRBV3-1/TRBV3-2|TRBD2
TGTGCCAGCAGCCAAGAAAGCGGGACCACGTCCTACGAGCAGTACTTC
CASSQESGTTSYEQYF
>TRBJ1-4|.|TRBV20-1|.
TGCAGTGCTAGTTGGACACGCGAAAAACTGTTTTTT
CSASWTREKLFF
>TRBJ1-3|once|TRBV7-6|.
TGTGCCAGCAGCTTAGGGGTTGGGCAGTCCTCTGGAAACACCATATATTTT
CASSLGVGQSSGNTIYF
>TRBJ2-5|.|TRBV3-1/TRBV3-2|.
TGTGCCAGCAGCCCTTTCTTTAGTAGCGGAAGGGAGACCCAGTACTTC
CASSPFFSSGRETQYF
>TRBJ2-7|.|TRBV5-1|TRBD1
TGCGCCAGCAGATGGGACAGGGGGCCACCCGAGCAGTACTTC
CASRWDRGPPEQYF
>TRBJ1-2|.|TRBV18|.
TGTGCCAGCTCACCACCCAGCCAACCTAACTATGGCTACACCTTC
CASSPPSQPNYGYTF
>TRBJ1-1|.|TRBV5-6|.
TGTGCCAGCAGCTTGTTAACAGGTGAAGCTTTCTTT
CASSLLTGEAFF
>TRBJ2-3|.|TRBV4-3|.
TGCGCCAGCAGCCATTTCCAACAGGGCGACCTAGATACGCAGTATTTT
CASSHFQQGDLDTQYF
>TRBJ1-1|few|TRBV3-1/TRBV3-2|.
TGTGCCAGCAGCCAGAGTCGATTGGCTCGAGCTTTCTTT
CASSQSRLARAFF
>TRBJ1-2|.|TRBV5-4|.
TGTGCCAGCAGCGGACGGACAGCCTATGGCTACACCTTC
CASSGRTAYGYTF
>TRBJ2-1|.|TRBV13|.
TGTGCCAGCAGCTCAGATGAGGGTGAGCAGTTCTTC
CASSSDEGEQFF
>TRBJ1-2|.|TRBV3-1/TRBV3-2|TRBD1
TGTGCCAGCAGAAGCGGGACAGGCAATTGGGGCTACACCTTC
CASRSGTGNWGYTF
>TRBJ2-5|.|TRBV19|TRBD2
TGTGCCAGTAGTATATACCCCCTAGCGGGAGGAGAGACCCAGTACTTC
CASSIYPLAGGETQYF
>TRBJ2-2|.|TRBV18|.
TGTGCCAGCTCACCTTACAGGGCGGACACCGGGGAGCTGTTTTTT
CASSPYRADTGELFF
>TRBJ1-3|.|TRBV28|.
TGTGCCAGCAGGGACAGCAGCTCTGGAAACACCATATATTTT
CASRDSSSGNTIYF
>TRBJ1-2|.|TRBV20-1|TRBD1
TGCAGTGCTAGTGGACAGGGGTATGGCTACACCTTC
CSASGQGYGYTF
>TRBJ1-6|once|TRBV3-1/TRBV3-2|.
TGTGCCAGCAGCCCAGTTGCGAATTCACCCCTCCACTTT
CASSPVANSPLHF
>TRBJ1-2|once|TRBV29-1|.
TGCAGCGTTGAAGATACCAGAAATGGCTACACCTTC
CSVEDTRNGYTF
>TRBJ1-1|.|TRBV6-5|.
TGTGCCAGTCAAAGATGGGGGTGGGACGCTTTCTTT
CASQRWGWDAFF
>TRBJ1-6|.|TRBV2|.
TGTGCCAGCAGTCGACAGCCTAATTCACCCCTCCACTTT
CASSRQPNSPLHF
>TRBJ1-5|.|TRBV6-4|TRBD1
TGTGCCAGCAGTGACAGTTTCGGCCGCCGCAGGGGGAGATACTATAGCAATCAGCCCCAGCATTTT
CASSDSFGRRRGRYYSNQPQHF
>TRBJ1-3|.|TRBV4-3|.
TGCGCCAGCAGCCAAGGACAGGGAAACACCATATATTTT
CASSQGQGNTIYF
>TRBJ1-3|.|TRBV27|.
TGTGCCAGCAGTTGGTCGGGGGGAGCCGGAAACACCATATATTTT
CASSWSGGAGNTIYF
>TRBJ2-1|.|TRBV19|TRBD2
TGTGCCAGTACCCTCGCGGGGGGGCGATACAATGAGCAGTTCTTC
CASTLAGGRYNEQFF